These 19 T cell receptor beta chains originate from one sample sequenced in a study of T-cell memory formation after mild COVID-19. One entry per CDR3 protein, called by TCRdb with MiXCR from the 5' RACE reads. The table records more than 450,000 distinct CDR3 sequences, roughly 18% of them present only once. What was sequenced was PBMCs or a T cell subset sorted from them (not recorded which). Receptors were obtained from an adult woman who had mild COVID-19 (a few samples of this study predate the infection). Cell type and time point are not known.

There are a few counts of this clonotype. This CDR3 is CASSQDPRVRFGTDTQYF. For the CDR3, the DNA is TGCGCCAGCAGCCAAGATCCGAGGGTTCGATTTGGCACAGATACGCAGTATTTT. The rearrangement joins TRBV4-1 to TRBJ2-3, with a possible D match to TRBD2 (5 bases). The CDR3 has 18 amino acids. Germline-derived CDR1 and CDR2 are MGHRA and YSYEKL. The germline V and J ends were trimmed by 0 bases and 1 base, with 17 bases remaining between them.

This clonotype was seen at least ten times. The J gene is TRBJ1-6, the V gene TRBV20-1, with D tentatively TRBD1 (6 bases). The CDR3 extends over 18 amino acids. Trimming stripped 0 bases from V and 7 bases from J, with 22 bases between. CDR1 is DFQATT and CDR2 is SNEGSKA in the germline V gene (reference sequence). CDR3 DNA sequence: TGCAGTGCTAGAGATATCAGGGTAGGGGGGATACCCAATTCACCCCTCCACTTT. This codes for CSARDIRVGGIPNSPLHF.

The chain uses TRBV20-1 and TRBJ2-7; 11 bases fit TRBD2. In germline, CDR1 is DFQATT, CDR2 SNEGSKA (reference sequence). This CDR3 has 17 amino acids. Germline trimming cut 0 bases from V and 0 bases from J; bases unmatched to any gene: 7. CDR3 protein: CSARDGLAGGLSYEQYF. DNA of the CDR3: TGCAGTGCTAGAGATGGGCTAGCGGGAGGCCTCTCCTACGAGCAGTACTTC.

This chain connects TRBV19 to TRBJ1-6; no clear D. V was shortened by 1 base and J by 8 bases, with 6 bases between the two germline ends. The CDR3 loop spans 13 amino acids. CDR1 and CDR2 from the germline V gene are LNHDA and SQIVND (reference sequence). CDR3: CASSIVRDSPLHF. CDR3 bases: TGTGCCAGTAGTATAGTTCGGGATTCACCCCTCCACTTT.

The chain joins TRBV10-3 to TRBJ2-1; no clear D. Trimming left V 6 bases short and J 9 bases short, with 18 bases between. This CDR3 contains 14 residues. The germline V gene has CDR1 ENHRY and CDR2 SYGVKD. The CDR3 loop is CAIRDTVHVGEQFF. In nucleotides, the CDR3 is TGTGCCATCAGAGACACCGTACATGTGGGTGAGCAGTTCTTC.

This clonotype occurred a few times. The CDR3 here is CASSLSGQGLGSQYF. The CDR3, as DNA: TGTGCCAGCAGTCTATCGGGACAGGGGCTCGGGTCCCAGTACTTC. The V and J genes are TRBV12-3 or TRBV12-4 and TRBJ2-5; TRBD1 matches at 10 bases. The CDR3 runs 15 residues. The V segment lost 5 bases and the J segment 9 bases; nucleotides outside the gene matches: 12.

In this sample, this clonotype turned up many times. V is TRBV7-9 and J is TRBJ2-7, with 7 bases aligning to TRBD1. J gave up 6 bases and V 5 bases, and 13 bases lay outside the gene matches. Germline V CDR1 and CDR2: SEHNR, FQNEAQ (reference sequence). There are 15 residues in the CDR3. The CDR3 sequence: CASSRTAGGNPEQYF. The CDR3 DNA sequence: TGTGCCAGCAGCCGGACAGCAGGGGGTAATCCCGAGCAGTACTTC.

The chain employs TRBV7-9 and TRBJ2-5; D may correspond to TRBD1 or TRBD2 (5 bases each). Trimming removed 1 base at V and 2 bases at J, with 20 bases between. The CDR3 spans 18 residues. Germline V lookup: CDR1 SEHNR, CDR2 FQNEAQ (reference sequence). CDR3 sequence reads: CASSLVHSRDAPQETQYF. CDR3 DNA sequence: TGTGCCAGCAGCTTAGTCCATTCTCGGGACGCGCCACAAGAGACCCAGTACTTC.

This clonotype occurred a few times. CDR3 sequence: CASSLGQRSTGTQYF. CDR3 bases: TGTGCCAGCAGTTTGGGACAGCGTAGTACGGGGACCCAGTACTTC. V and J are TRBV12-3 or TRBV12-4 and TRBJ2-5; 7 positions agree with TRBD1. V was clipped by 3 bases and J by 7 bases; unmatched bases: 11. The CDR3 totals 15 residues.

A few counts support this clonotype. The chain employs TRBV7-9 and TRBJ2-1, with D uncertain. Germline CDR1 and CDR2: SEHNR and FQNEAQ (reference sequence). The CDR3 has 8 amino acids. The CDR3: CRTDEQFF. The DNA of the CDR3 is TGTAGGACGGATGAGCAGTTCTTC.

This clonotype was counted between two and nine times. This chain connects TRBV10-3 to TRBJ2-3; D perhaps matches TRBD2 (5 bases). V was cut by 6 bases and J by 2 bases, with 12 bases left in between. Germline V gene sequence: CDR1 ENHRY, CDR2 SYGVKD. This CDR3 comprises 14 residues. CDR3 loop: CAISGVENTDTQYF. CDR3 nucleotides: TGTGCCATCAGCGGGGTGGAGAACACAGATACGCAGTATTTT.

The chain has TRBV28 and TRBJ2-7; TRBD2 matches at 16 bases. In germline, CDR1 is MDHEN, CDR2 SYDVKM. J was trimmed by 7 bases and V by 6 bases; bases with no gene match: 6. This CDR3 is built from 15 residues. The CDR3 sequence: CASSAGTSGRGEQYF. The DNA for the CDR3 is TGTGCCAGCAGCGCCGGGACTAGCGGGAGGGGAGAGCAGTACTTC.

Ten or more counts support this clonotype. The genes are TRBV7-7 and TRBJ1-5; tentative D call: TRBD1 (6 bases). The CDR3 consists of 13 residues. V was pared by 5 bases and J by 6 bases, with 11 bases between. CDR1 is SSHAT, CDR2 FNYEAQ, per germline (reference sequence). The CDR3 DNA sequence: TGTGCCAGCAGCCAGGGGCAGGGTCAGCCCCAGCATTTT. The encoded protein is CASSQGQGQPQHF.

This clonotype has only a few counts. This chain connects TRBV20-1 to TRBJ2-7; 12 bases agree with TRBD1. The CDR3 covers 16 residues. V lost 2 bases, J lost 0 bases, and 5 bases stayed unmatched. CDR1 and CDR2 from the germline V gene are DFQATT and SNEGSKA (reference sequence). The CDR3 spells CSARSRDRGLSYEQYF. The CDR3 DNA reads TGCAGTGCTAGATCCCGGGACAGGGGGCTCTCCTACGAGCAGTACTTC.

Only a few counts were recorded for this clonotype. V usage is TRBV7-8 and J usage is TRBJ2-7, with 8 bases fitting TRBD1. There are 16 residues in the CDR3. With 5 bases clipped from V and 3 bases from J, the junction kept 12 bases outside the gene matches. CDR1 is SGHVS and CDR2 is FQNEAQ in the germline V gene. The CDR3 region has the DNA TGTGCCAGCAGCAGTGAGAGGACAGGGAAGTTCTACGAGCAGTACTTC. Its protein product is CASSSERTGKFYEQYF.

This clonotype was counted only a few times. The V gene is TRBV11-2, the J gene TRBJ1-2, with unresolved D. The CDR3 extends over 14 amino acids. Germline V gene sequence: CDR1 SGHAT, CDR2 FQNNGV. The germline V and J ends were trimmed by 1 base and 4 bases, with 10 bases remaining between them. The CDR3 here is CASSLAGRRYGYTF. CDR3 coding DNA: TGTGCCAGCAGCTTAGCTGGTAGACGCTATGGCTACACCTTC.

This rearrangement joins TRBV12-3 or TRBV12-4 to TRBJ2-3; no firm D call. The CDR3 covers 14 residues. Deletions cut 3 bases from V and 2 bases from J, with 9 bases between. CDR3 bases: TGTGCCAGCAGTTTGCCTGTCGCCACAGATACGCAGTATTTT. This translates into CASSLPVATDTQYF.

The chain carries TRBV6-5 and TRBJ1-1; a possible D gene is TRBD1 (6 bases). There are 14 residues in the CDR3. V was clipped by 6 bases and J by 4 bases, with 15 bases between them. Germline CDR1 reads MNHEY; CDR2 reads SVGAGI. CDR3 in DNA: TGTGCCAGCAGCCCGGGGGCCGAGGGCACTGAAGCTTTCTTT. Translation: CASSPGAEGTEAFF.

This clonotype has a single count. The J gene is TRBJ2-5, the V gene TRBV14, with 14 bases that match TRBD2. V shed 5 bases, J shed 5 bases, and the junction held 7 bases outside the gene matches. The CDR3 length is 16 residues. The V gene's germline CDR1 is SGHDN and CDR2 FVKESK. The CDR3 protein is CASSFGTSGRVETQYF. In nucleotides, the CDR3 is TGTGCCAGCAGCTTTGGGACTAGCGGGAGAGTTGAGACCCAGTACTTC.